Following are 13 T cell receptor beta chains from one sample sequenced in a study of T cell responses to AZD1222 COVID-19 vaccine. Libraries were prepared by immunoSEQ multiplex PCR; TCRdb keeps only in-frame clonotypes and omits some of them. The table records roughly 150,000 clones, around 88% of them present only once. This material consisted of peripheral blood, taken 28 days after the second AZD1222 dose. These receptors came from an adult who received the AZD1222 COVID-19 vaccine.

J is TRBJ1-1 and V is TRBV4-2; 7 bases align to TRBD1. The CDR3 has 15 amino acids. Germline V lookup: CDR1 LGHNA, CDR2 YNFKEQ. The trim removed 0 bases at V and 5 bases at J, leaving 6 bases unmatched. CDR3 DNA: TGTGCCAGCAGCCAAGAAGGGTCAGGGGGGACTGAAGCTTTCTTT. Protein: CASSQEGSGGTEAFF.

The CDR3 loop reads CASSLVSVSTDTQYF. In DNA form, the CDR3 reads TGTGCCAGCAGCTTAGTCTCAGTTAGCACAGATACGCAGTATTTT. The genes are TRBV7-2 and TRBJ2-3, with D unresolved. Germline V gives CDR1 SGHTA, CDR2 FQGNSA. V lost 1 base and J lost 0, with 8 bases in between. This CDR3 is built from 15 residues.

There are a few counts of this clone. V usage is TRBV4-1 and J usage is TRBJ2-5, with D maybe TRBD1 (5 bases). The germline CDR1 and CDR2 sequences are MGHRA and YSYEKL. The CDR3 covers 16 residues. The germline V and J ends were trimmed by 2 bases and 6 bases, with 19 bases remaining between them. CDR3 residues: CASSQTPGSREQTQYF. Written as DNA, the CDR3 is TGCGCCAGCAGCCAAACCCCCGGGTCCAGGGAACAGACCCAGTACTTC.

Only one count was recorded for this clone. The chain combines TRBV24-1 with TRBJ1-5; possible D gene TRBD1, 6 bases. V lost 7 bases to trimming and J lost 9 bases, with 36 bases between them. Germline V lookup: CDR1 KGHDR, CDR2 SFDVKD. The CDR3 runs to 20 residues. The CDR3: CATSLIPSSVRESKGGPQHF. CDR3 DNA: TGTGCCACCAGCCTGATCCCGTCCTCCGTCAGAGAAAGTAAGGGGGGGCCCCAGCATTTT.

The sample holds a few counts of this clone. This chain connects TRBV5-5 to TRBJ1-2; 7 bases line up with TRBD1. With V trimmed by 0 bases and J by 6 bases, 8 bases remained unmatched. The CDR3 is 15 residues long. CDR1 is SGHKS and CDR2 is YYEKEE in the germline V gene (reference sequence). The CDR3 spells CASSLEPGGVNGYTF. The CDR3 coding sequence is TGTGCCAGCAGCTTGGAGCCAGGGGGAGTAAATGGCTACACCTTC. Variable domain in full (rest from reference TRBV5-5 and TRBJ1-2): DAGVTQSPTHLIKTRGQQVTLRCSPISGHKSVSWYQQVLGQGPQFIFQYYEKEERGRGNFPDRFSARQFPNYSSELNVNALLLGDSALYLCASSLEPGGVNGYTFGSGTRLTVV.

J is TRBJ1-5 and V is TRBV19; D not resolved. The germline CDR1 and CDR2 sequences are LNHDA and SQIVND (reference sequence). There are 15 residues in the CDR3. The ends were cut back, 0 bases at V and 0 bases at J, with 6 bases in the middle. The CDR3, as DNA: TGTGCCAGTAGTATAGAGGAGTATAGCAATCAGCCCCAGCATTTT. Amino acids: CASSIEEYSNQPQHF.

The chain recombines TRBV2 with TRBJ2-2; 9 positions match TRBD2. From germline, CDR1 is SNHLY and CDR2 FYNNEI. The CDR3 loop spans 15 amino acids. Germline trimming cut 8 bases from V and 3 bases from J; bases unmatched to any gene: 7. The chain's CDR3 is CASSSGARDTGELFF. DNA of the CDR3: TGTGCCAGCTCTAGCGGGGCCCGCGACACCGGGGAGCTGTTTTTT.

This sequence joins TRBV7-2 and TRBJ2-7; D is perhaps TRBD1 (7 bases). Trimming removed 5 bases from V and 5 bases from J, with 19 bases in between. Germline CDR1 is SGHTA and CDR2 is FQGNSA. There are 15 residues in the CDR3. CDR3 DNA sequence: TGTGCCAGCAGCCTAGGGACCGGAGGGGGCCACGAGCAGTACTTC. The encoded protein is CASSLGTGGGHEQYF.

This chain joins TRBV5-1 and TRBJ2-7; TRBD1 matches at 9 bases. CDR1 is SGHRS and CDR2 is YFSETQ in the germline V gene. This CDR3 spans 15 amino acids. Trimming at V came to 4 bases and at J to 1 base, leaving 6 bases not matched to a gene. In DNA form, the CDR3 reads TGCGCCAGCAGCCATGGACAGGGGCCGTCCTACGAGCAGTACTTC. Translation gives CASSHGQGPSYEQYF.

V is TRBV10-2 and J is TRBJ1-1; a weak D match, TRBD1 (6 bases). The CDR3 is made up of 14 amino acids. The V gene lost 6 bases and the J gene lost 0 bases, with 11 bases spanning the gap. The germline V gene encodes CDR1 WSHSY and CDR2 SAAADI. CDR3 amino acids: CASRGGPLNTEAFF. As DNA, the CDR3 is TGCGCCAGCAGAGGGGGTCCTTTGAACACTGAAGCTTTCTTT.

This clone occurred once. V is TRBV18 and J is TRBJ1-3; D gene uncertain. The germline V gene encodes CDR1 KGHSH and CDR2 LQKENI. With 0 bases removed from V and 4 bases from J, the gap between germline ends came to 4 bases. This CDR3 is 13 amino acids long. CDR3 region: CASSPPAGNTIYF. CDR3 nucleotides: TGTGCCAGCTCACCACCTGCGGGAAACACCATATATTTT.

The chain carries TRBV4-1 and TRBJ2-5; 14 bases match TRBD2. The CDR3 length is 17 residues. CDR1 and CDR2 from the germline V gene are MGHRA and YSYEKL. J gave up 2 bases and V 2 bases, and 4 bases lay outside the gene matches. CDR3: CASSQRLAGGLQETQYF. The CDR3 bases are TGCGCCAGCAGCCAACGACTAGCGGGGGGGTTACAAGAGACCCAGTACTTC.

This chain connects TRBV6-6 to TRBJ1-5; 7 bases are shared with TRBD1. The CDR3 is made up of 20 amino acids. Germline values: CDR1 MNHNY, CDR2 SVGAGI (reference sequence). V gave up 5 bases and J gave up 0 bases; unmatched junction bases: 19. CDR3: CASSHRPGTDLTYSNQPQHF. CDR3 coding DNA: TGTGCCAGCAGTCACCGACCCGGGACAGATTTGACTTATAGCAATCAGCCCCAGCATTTT.